A single sample is the source of the 6 T cell receptor beta chains below, sequenced in a study of response to subunit inactivated influenza vaccine. TCRdb redid the calling of the RT-PCR reads with MiXCR, one entry per CDR3 protein. This repertoire shows approximately 500,000 distinct CDR3 sequences, 10% to 15% found once; its top ten account for approximately 14%. Sequencing used PBMCs from blood, obtained 40 to 50 days after vaccination. These receptors were taken from a man in his fifties or sixties who received an inactivated influenza vaccine.

This clonotype appeared a few times. This chain uses TRBV4-1 with TRBJ2-3; 11 nucleotides align to TRBD2. The CDR3 is 15 residues long. Germline loops: CDR1 MGHRA, CDR2 YSYEKL. V shed 6 bases and J 2 bases; nucleotides not matched to a gene: 4. The CDR3 DNA sequence: TGCGCCAGCAGACGACTAGCGGGATACACAGATACGCAGTATTTT. This encodes CASRRLAGYTDTQYF.

This chain links TRBV6-2 or TRBV6-3 with TRBJ1-5; D is perhaps TRBD1 (6 bases). The CDR3 contains 14 residues. Deletions cut 6 bases from V and 7 bases from J, with 16 bases between. Germline V gene data show CDR1 as MNHEY and CDR2 as SVGEGT. DNA for the CDR3: TGTGCCAGCAGCCTAGACAGGATTGGCCAGCCCCAGCATTTT. This sequence encodes CASSLDRIGQPQHF.

V usage is TRBV20-1 and J usage is TRBJ2-7; 9 positions match TRBD1. Germline lookup yields CDR1 DFQATT and CDR2 SNEGSKA (reference sequence). The CDR3 contains 14 residues. V lost 1 base, J lost 4 bases, and 5 bases stayed unmatched. CDR3 sequence reads: CSARVGTGKYEQYF. The CDR3 bases are TGCAGTGCTAGAGTTGGGACAGGGAAATACGAGCAGTACTTC.

V usage is TRBV7-2 and J usage is TRBJ1-5; D not certain. The germline V gene has CDR1 SGHTA and CDR2 FQGNSA. V lost 3 bases and J 7 bases, leaving 16 bases between the germline ends. The CDR3 contains 15 residues. The DNA of the CDR3 is TGTGCCAGCAGCTTTAAACCGGGCTCCAAGCAGCCCCAGCATTTT. This encodes CASSFKPGSKQPQHF.

This clonotype came up many times. The chain employs TRBV6-1 and TRBJ1-4; D gene unclear. The V gene lost 6 bases and the J gene lost 7 bases, with 15 bases spanning the gap. Germline values: CDR1 MNHNS, CDR2 SASEGT. The CDR3 runs 14 residues. CDR3 nucleotides: TGTGCCAGCAGAAGGACCGCCGGTGGTGAAAAACTGTTTTTT. It specifies CASRRTAGGEKLFF.

This clonotype was detected many times. The chain links TRBV12-3 or TRBV12-4 to TRBJ2-5; D assignment may be TRBD1 or TRBD2 (6 bases each). Trimming left V 6 bases short and J 3 bases short, with 14 bases between. This CDR3 is built from 14 residues. The CDR3, as DNA: TGTGCCAGCAGCCCATTCGGGGGCGAAGAGACCCAGTACTTC. Its translation: CASSPFGGEETQYF.